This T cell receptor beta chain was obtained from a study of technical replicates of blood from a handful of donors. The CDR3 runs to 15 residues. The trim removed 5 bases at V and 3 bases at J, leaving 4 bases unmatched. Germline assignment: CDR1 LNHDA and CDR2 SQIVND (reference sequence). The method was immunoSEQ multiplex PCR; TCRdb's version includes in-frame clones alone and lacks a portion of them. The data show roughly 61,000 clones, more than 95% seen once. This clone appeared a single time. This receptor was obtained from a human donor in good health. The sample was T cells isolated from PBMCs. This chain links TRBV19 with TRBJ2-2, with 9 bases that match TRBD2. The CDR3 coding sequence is TGTGCCAGTAGTCCCCTAGCGGGATACACCGGGGAGCTGTTTTTT. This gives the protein CASSPLAGYTGELFF. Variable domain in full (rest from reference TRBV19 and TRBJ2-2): DGGITQSPKYLFRKEGQNVTLSCEQNLNHDAMYWYRQDPGQGLRLIYYSQIVNDFQKGDIAEGYSVSREKKESFPLTVTSAQKNPTAFYLCASSPLAGYTGELFFGEGSRLTVL.